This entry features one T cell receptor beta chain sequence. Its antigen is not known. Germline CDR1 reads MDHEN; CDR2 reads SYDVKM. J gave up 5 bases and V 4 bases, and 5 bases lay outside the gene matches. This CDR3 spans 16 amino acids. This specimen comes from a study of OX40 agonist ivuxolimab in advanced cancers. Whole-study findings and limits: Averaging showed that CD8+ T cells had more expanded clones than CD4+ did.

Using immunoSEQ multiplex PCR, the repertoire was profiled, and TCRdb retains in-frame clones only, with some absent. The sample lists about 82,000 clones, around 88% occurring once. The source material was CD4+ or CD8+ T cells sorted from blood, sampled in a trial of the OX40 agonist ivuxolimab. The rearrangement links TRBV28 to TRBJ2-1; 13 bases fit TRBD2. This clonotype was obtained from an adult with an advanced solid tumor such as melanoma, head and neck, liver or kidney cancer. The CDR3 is CASSSPGLAGNNEQFF. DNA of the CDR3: TGTGCCAGCAGTTCCCCGGGACTAGCGGGGAACAATGAGCAGTTCTTC.